This is a list of T cell receptor beta chains from one sample in a study of radiation and T cells in renal cell carcinoma. Only in-frame clones appear in the TCRdb table, and some are missing; sequencing was by immunoSEQ multiplex PCR. The sample lists around 94,000 clones, around 88% occurring once. The specimen was blood, collected from a patient whose treatment included radiotherapy and nephrectomy. These receptors originate from a man aged 50-60 years with renal cell carcinoma. CDR3s include the opening cysteine and the closing phenylalanine or tryptophan. D genes are given only for firm matches. Clone size appears in some rows only: once, few, many, or a class for an expanded clone.

d_call	clone_size	v_call	j_call	cdr3_nt	cdr3_aa
TRBD1	NA	TRBV10-1	TRBJ1-6	TGCGCCAGCAGTGACCCGGGAATAGGGGGCCAATATAATTCACCCCTCCACTTT	CASSDPGIGGQYNSPLHF
NA	NA	TRBV5-1	TRBJ2-1	TGCGCCAGCAGCTTGTACCCAGCTAACAATGAGCAGTTCTTC	CASSLYPANNEQFF
NA	NA	TRBV5-4	TRBJ1-4	TGTGCCAGCAGCCAGGGGCTTCGAGGGGAAAAACTGTTTTTT	CASSQGLRGEKLFF
NA	NA	TRBV6-1	TRBJ2-3	TGTGCCAGCAGTGAATCGGGACTTTTTACCCCAGATACGCAGTATTTT	CASSESGLFTPDTQYF
TRBD1	few	TRBV6-5	TRBJ1-1	TGTGCCAGCACCGACCCGGGACAGGCTGCTTTCTTT	CASTDPGQAAFF
NA	NA	TRBV10-3	TRBJ1-2	TGTGCCATCAGTGAGTCGGAAGAGGGCTATGGCTACACCTTC	CAISESEEGYGYTF
NA	NA	TRBV15	TRBJ1-2	TGTGCCACCAGCAGAGCAGGGTTTACCGCCTATGGCTACACCTTC	CATSRAGFTAYGYTF
TRBD1	few	TRBV6-4	TRBJ1-2	TGTGCCAGCAGTGCCGGGACAGAGGGGTATGGCTACACCTTC	CASSAGTEGYGYTF
NA	NA	TRBV7-2	TRBJ1-5	TGTGCCAGCAGCTTGGACTTCAATCAGCCCCAGCATTTT	CASSLDFNQPQHF
NA	NA	TRBV4-1	TRBJ1-1	TGCGCCAGCAGCCCTTATGGGGGGAGTCACACTGAAGCTTTCTTT	CASSPYGGSHTEAFF
NA	NA	TRBV6-5	TRBJ1-1	TGTGCCAGCAGTTACTCGAGGCCGGGATTGAACACTGAAGCTTTCTTT	CASSYSRPGLNTEAFF
NA	NA	TRBV2	TRBJ2-1	TGTGCCAGCAGTTCTCAGATAGCGGACTACTACAATGAGCAGTTCTTC	CASSSQIADYYNEQFF
NA	NA	TRBV7-2	TRBJ1-1	TGTGCCAGCAGCCGACTAATGGGGGGGGCCGGGACTGAAGCTTTCTTT	CASSRLMGGAGTEAFF
NA	once	TRBV10-2	TRBJ2-1	TGCGCCAGCAGTGCAGGGAGGTACAATGAGCAGTTCTTC	CASSAGRYNEQFF
TRBD1	few	TRBV12-5	TRBJ2-7	TGTGCTAGTGGAGCAGACAGGGGGTACGAGCAGTACTTC	CASGADRGYEQYF
TRBD2	few	TRBV7-2	TRBJ2-5	TGTGCCAGCAGCTTAGCCTTCAGTCTAGCGGGGGGGGAAGAGACCCAGTACTTC	CASSLAFSLAGGEETQYF
TRBD1	NA	TRBV15	TRBJ1-2	TGTGCCACCAGCAGAGAACCGACAGGGGCTGACTATGGCTACACCTTC	CATSREPTGADYGYTF
TRBD1	NA	TRBV18	TRBJ2-5	TGTGCCAGCTCACCAACAGGGGGCCAAGAGACCCAGTACTTC	CASSPTGGQETQYF
NA	NA	TRBV7-7	TRBJ2-1	TGTGCTAGCAGCCCCGGGGGACGAGCTGAGCAGTTCTTC	CASSPGGRAEQFF
NA	NA	TRBV7-9	TRBJ2-1	TGTGCCAGCAGCTTAGCGATAGATGAGCAGTTCTTC	CASSLAIDEQFF
NA	NA	TRBV5-1	TRBJ2-5	TGCGCCAGCAGCTTGGTGCATCCACAAGAGACCCAGTACTTC	CASSLVHPQETQYF
TRBD1	few	TRBV4-1	TRBJ1-1	TGCGCCAGCAGCCAAGGACAGGGTTCGTTGTCCGGTGAAGCTTTCTTT	CASSQGQGSLSGEAFF
NA	NA	TRBV28	TRBJ2-1	TGTGCCAGCAGTTTCCATGAGCAGTTCTTC	CASSFHEQFF
TRBD2	NA	TRBV7-6	TRBJ2-1	TGTGCCAGCAGCTTAGCGTTGAGGACTAGCATTTACAATGAGCAGTTCTTC	CASSLALRTSIYNEQFF
TRBD1	NA	TRBV6-1	TRBJ1-2	TGTGCCAGCATCCCGGGACAGGGACCCTATGGCTACACCTTC	CASIPGQGPYGYTF
NA	NA	TRBV9	TRBJ2-3	TGTGCCAGCAGCGTGACGGGGGATGATACGCAGTATTTT	CASSVTGDDTQYF
NA	NA	TRBV10-3	TRBJ2-1	TGTGCCATCAGTGAGTCGGTTCTAGCAGGTGAGCAGTTCTTC	CAISESVLAGEQFF
NA	NA	TRBV7-9	TRBJ1-4	TGTGCCAGCAGCTTATCAGAAAAACTGTTTTTT	CASSLSEKLFF